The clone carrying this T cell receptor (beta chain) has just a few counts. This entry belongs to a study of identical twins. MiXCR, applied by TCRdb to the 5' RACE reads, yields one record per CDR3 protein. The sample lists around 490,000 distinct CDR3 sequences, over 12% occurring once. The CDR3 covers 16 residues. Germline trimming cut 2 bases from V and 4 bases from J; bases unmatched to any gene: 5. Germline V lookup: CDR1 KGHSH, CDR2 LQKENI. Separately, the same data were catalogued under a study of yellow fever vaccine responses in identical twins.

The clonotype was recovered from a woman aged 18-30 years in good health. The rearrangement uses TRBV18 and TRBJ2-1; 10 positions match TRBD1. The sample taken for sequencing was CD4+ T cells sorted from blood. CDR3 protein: CASSPGDRGWYNEQFF. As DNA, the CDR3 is TGTGCCAGCTCACCAGGGGACAGGGGTTGGTACAATGAGCAGTTCTTC.